This T cell receptor beta chain derives from a study of blood T cell repertoires in COVID-19. Across the study: Samples of COVID-19 (acute and convalescent) were obtained from the United States, Italy and Spain. Nucleic acid was either cDNA or gDNA, and it came from T cells, B-cell-depleted T cells, or PBMCs.

In the authors' methods: The authors estimated nucleated cell counts from reference gene primer amplification. Assay used: immunoSEQ multiplex PCR; TCRdb lists only in-frame clones, some missing. V and J calls plus clone size are reproduced from that table; the DNA served to infer D and trimming. The table has a few hundred thousand clones, almost 85% seen once. Germline trimming cut 3 bases from V and 7 bases from J; bases unmatched to any gene: 6. This CDR3 spans 14 amino acids. The germline V gene encodes CDR1 LNHDA and CDR2 SQIVND (reference sequence). This clonotype originated in a man aged 50-60 years with active or convalescent COVID-19. V gene TRBV19 combines with J gene TRBJ1-5; TRBD1 agrees at 7 bases. The sample comprised peripheral blood. The CDR3 loop is CASSIGPGGQPQHF. In DNA form, the CDR3 reads TGTGCCAGTAGTATTGGACCAGGGGGGCAGCCCCAGCATTTT. The full variable domain, completed using reference TRBV19 and TRBJ1-5, is DGGITQSPKYLFRKEGQNVTLSCEQNLNHDAMYWYRQDPGQGLRLIYYSQIVNDFQKGDIAEGYSVSREKKESFPLTVTSAQKNPTAFYLCASSIGPGGQPQHFGDGTRLSIL.